These 11 T cell receptor beta chains share one sample of origin, sequenced in a study of OX40 agonist ivuxolimab in advanced cancers. The repertoire was sequenced with immunoSEQ multiplex PCR; TCRdb's copy has only in-frame clones and lacks some. The data show more than 65,000 clones, about three quarters seen once. The starting material was CD4+ or CD8+ T cells sorted from blood, obtained in a trial of the OX40 agonist ivuxolimab. All receptors come from an adult with an advanced solid tumor such as melanoma, head and neck, liver or kidney cancer.

This clone showed up just once. The rearrangement joins TRBV15 to TRBJ2-5; 15 nucleotides match TRBD2. The V gene's germline CDR1 is LNHNV and CDR2 YYDKDF (reference sequence). J was trimmed by 0 bases and V by 6 bases; bases with no gene match: 8. The CDR3 consists of 18 residues. CDR3 nucleotides: TGTGCCACCAGTGAAGGGACTAGCGGGAGGTTGTACCAAGAGACCCAGTACTTC. Translating it yields CATSEGTSGRLYQETQYF.

The chain recombines TRBV27 with TRBJ2-1; no reliable D call. Between the trimmed V and J ends, which lost 2 bases and 1 base, there was a span of 18 bases. The germline V gene has CDR1 MNHEY and CDR2 SMNVEV (reference sequence). The CDR3 consists of 18 residues. The CDR3 sequence is CASSLSFTGGGSYNEQFF. As DNA, the CDR3 is TGTGCCAGCAGTTTAAGTTTCACGGGTGGCGGATCCTACAATGAGCAGTTCTTC.

CDR3 coding DNA: TGTGCCAGTACTAGGTGGATTGGTGAAAAACTGTTTTTT. Amino acids: CASTRWIGEKLFF. The chain recombines TRBV19 with TRBJ1-4, with D hard to call. Germline V lookup: CDR1 LNHDA, CDR2 SQIVND (reference sequence). The CDR3 runs to 13 residues. Trimming cost V 7 bases and J 7 bases, with 13 bases left between them.

The V gene is TRBV2, the J gene TRBJ1-4; TRBD1 might be the D (6 bases). Trimming cost V 6 bases and J 2 bases, with 10 bases left between them. CDR1 and CDR2 from the germline V gene are SNHLY and FYNNEI. CDR3 size: 14 residues. The CDR3 bases are TGTGCCAGCAGATGGAGGGGGACTAATGAAAAACTGTTTTTT. Encoded protein: CASRWRGTNEKLFF.

This rearrangement joins TRBV5-1 to TRBJ2-5, with 9 bases that match TRBD1. Germline lookup yields CDR1 SGHRS and CDR2 YFSETQ. V dropped 1 base and J dropped 2; count of bases not matched to a gene: 6. This CDR3 spans 16 amino acids. CDR3 sequence: CASSLNGQGRQETQYF. CDR3 nucleotides: TGCGCCAGCAGCTTGAATGGACAGGGGAGGCAAGAGACCCAGTACTTC.

As for this clone: Other DNA sequences in the same sample also yield this CDR3. This chain links TRBV5-1 with TRBJ2-7; no firm D call. The CDR3 loop spans 13 amino acids. CDR1 is SGHRS and CDR2 is YFSETQ in the germline V gene. Trimming removed 0 bases at V and 7 bases at J, with 11 bases between. The CDR3 sequence: CASSLGDSGEQYF. The CDR3 region has the DNA TGCGCCAGCAGCTTGGGGGATTCTGGAGAGCAGTACTTC.

There are a few counts of this clone. The chain carries TRBV5-4 and TRBJ1-1; D is uncertain. Trimming left V 4 bases short and J 4 bases short, with 17 bases between. Germline V gene data show CDR1 as SGHNT and CDR2 as YYREEE (reference sequence). This CDR3 is built from 15 residues. Written as DNA, the CDR3 is TGTGCCAGCAGCCCTGACCTACGGAGAAGCACTGAAGCTTTCTTT. Translated, it gives CASSPDLRRSTEAFF.

This chain links TRBV30 with TRBJ2-1; the D is unclear. Deletions cut 1 base from V and 4 bases from J, with 8 bases between. From germline, CDR1 is GTSNPN and CDR2 SVGIG (reference sequence). The CDR3 consists of 13 residues. Written as DNA, the CDR3 is TGTGCCTGGAGTGGAGACATGTACAATGAGCAGTTCTTC. This encodes CAWSGDMYNEQFF.

The rearrangement joins TRBV11-2 to TRBJ1-2; perhaps TRBD1 as D (5 bases). V was pared by 5 bases and J by 8 bases, with 27 bases between. This CDR3 is 17 amino acids long. Germline V gene data show CDR1 as SGHAT and CDR2 as FQNNGV. The CDR3: CASSPPAGLGSSKGYTF. In nucleotides, the CDR3 is TGTGCCAGCAGCCCCCCGGCAGGGTTGGGATCCAGTAAGGGCTACACCTTC.

V and J are TRBV7-3 and TRBJ2-1; 12 bases line up with TRBD2. Trimming removed 4 bases from V and 9 bases from J; junction bases left unmatched: 7. Germline lookup yields CDR1 SGHTA and CDR2 FQGTGA. The CDR3 extends over 15 amino acids. In nucleotides, the CDR3 is TGTGCCAGCAGCTCGGCTAGCGGGGGGGCAAGTGAGCAGTTCTTC. Translating gives CASSSASGGASEQFF. The entire variable domain, with the rest obtained from reference TRBV7-3 and TRBJ2-1, is as follows: GAGVSQTPSNKVTEKGKYVELRCDPISGHTALYWYRQSLGQGPEFLIYFQGTGAADDSGLPNDRFFAVRPEGSVSTLKIQRTERGDSAVYLCASSSASGGASEQFFGPGTRLTVL.

The V gene is TRBV7-9, the J gene TRBJ2-5, with 10 nucleotides matching TRBD1. V lost 5 bases, J lost 4 bases, and 10 bases stayed unmatched. Germline-derived CDR1 and CDR2 are SEHNR and FQNEAQ (reference sequence). CDR3 length: 16 amino acids. The CDR3 protein is CASSPARTGGTETQYF. The CDR3 region has the DNA TGTGCCAGCAGCCCGGCCCGGACAGGGGGAACAGAGACCCAGTACTTC.